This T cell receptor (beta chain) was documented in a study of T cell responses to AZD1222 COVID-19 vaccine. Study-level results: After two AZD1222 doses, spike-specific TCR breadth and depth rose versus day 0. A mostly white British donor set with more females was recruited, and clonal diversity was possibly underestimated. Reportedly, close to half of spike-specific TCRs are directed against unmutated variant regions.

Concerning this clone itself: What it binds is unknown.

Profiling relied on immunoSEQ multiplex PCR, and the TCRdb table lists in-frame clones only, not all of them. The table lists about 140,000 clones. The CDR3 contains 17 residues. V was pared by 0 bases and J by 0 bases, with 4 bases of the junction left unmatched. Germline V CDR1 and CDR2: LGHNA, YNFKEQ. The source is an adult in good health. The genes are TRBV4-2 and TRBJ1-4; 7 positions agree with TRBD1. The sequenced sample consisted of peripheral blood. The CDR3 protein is CASSQDEGTATNEKLFF. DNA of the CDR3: TGTGCCAGCAGCCAAGATGAGGGGACAGCAACTAATGAAAAACTGTTTTTT.